The 30 T cell receptor beta chains presented below share a single source sample, sequenced in a study of blood T cell repertoires in COVID-19. The protocol was immunoSEQ multiplex PCR, while the TCRdb copy is restricted to in-frame clones and leaves out a portion. The sample consists of about 76,000 clones, under 95% of them appearing once. The specimen sequenced was peripheral blood. All receptors derive from a human donor in a cohort sampled during active COVID-19.

The chain links TRBV5-1 to TRBJ1-2; no definite D call. Germline CDR1 SGHRS, CDR2 YFSETQ. V gave up 0 bases and J gave up 3 bases, with 9 bases separating them. There are 14 residues in the CDR3. The chain's CDR3 is CASSLDRGDYGYTF. As DNA, the CDR3 is TGCGCCAGCAGCTTGGACCGAGGCGACTATGGCTACACCTTC.

V usage is TRBV7-3 and J usage is TRBJ2-1; 9 bases are shared with TRBD2. The CDR3 extends over 14 amino acids. Trimming removed 5 bases from V and 6 bases from J; junction bases left unmatched: 5. The germline CDR1 and CDR2 sequences are SGHTA and FQGTGA. CDR3 coding DNA: TGTGCCAGCAGCCCGGGACTAGCCTTCAATGAGCAGTTCTTC. It codes for CASSPGLAFNEQFF. The full variable domain, in which reference TRBV7-3 and TRBJ2-1 provide the parts outside the CDR3, is GAGVSQTPSNKVTEKGKYVELRCDPISGHTALYWYRQSLGQGPEFLIYFQGTGAADDSGLPNDRFFAVRPEGSVSTLKIQRTERGDSAVYLCASSPGLAFNEQFFGPGTRLTVL.

The gene calls are TRBV28 and TRBJ2-7, with 9 bases that match TRBD2. The CDR3 spans 15 residues. Germline V gene lookup returns CDR1 MDHEN and CDR2 SYDVKM. V trimming: 6 bases; J trimming: 2 bases; junction bases outside the gene matches: 8. The CDR3 nucleotides are TGTGCCAGCAGGCGGGAGGGCCGTCAGGCCTACGAGCAGTACTTC. Encoded protein: CASRREGRQAYEQYF.

V usage is TRBV14 and J usage is TRBJ2-5; tentative D call: TRBD1 (6 bases). This CDR3 spans 13 amino acids. Germline CDR1 SGHDN, CDR2 FVKESK. Trimming took 4 bases from V and 5 from J, leaving 11 bases between them. This CDR3 reads CASSPGRGETQYF. The CDR3 nucleotides read TGTGCCAGCAGCCCCGGTAGGGGGGAGACCCAGTACTTC.

The chain recombines TRBV24-1 with TRBJ1-2; D is unclear. Trimming removed 0 bases from V and 0 bases from J, with 4 bases in between. The germline CDR1 and CDR2 sequences are KGHDR and SFDVKD. This CDR3 has 14 residues. CDR3 bases: TGTGCCACCAGTGATTTGTCCACTAACTATGGCTACACCTTC. Its protein is CATSDLSTNYGYTF.

This clone is a singleton in its sample. Germline is not matched at one junction end, which may reflect a read error. The J gene is TRBJ1-1, the V gene TRBV29-1; D remains ambiguous. Looked up from germline, CDR1 is SQVTM and CDR2 is ANQGSEA. The CDR3 is 13 residues long. CDR3 nucleotides: TGCAGCGGTGAAGAGTATGAGGGATCTGAAGCTTTCTTT. Encoded protein: CSGEEYEGSEAFF.

The V and J genes are TRBV4-2 and TRBJ1-2; 9 bases map to TRBD1. The CDR3 runs to 15 residues. Germline V gene sequence: CDR1 LGHNA, CDR2 YNFKEQ. J lost 4 bases, V lost 3 bases, and 6 bases had no gene match. The CDR3 coding sequence is TGTGCCAGCAGCCAGACAGGGGGGGCCACCTATGGCTACACCTTC. Translation: CASSQTGGATYGYTF.

The chain carries TRBV28 and TRBJ2-7, with 11 bases identical to TRBD2. Germline V CDR1 and CDR2: MDHEN, SYDVKM. J gave up 7 bases and V 5 bases, and 13 bases lay outside the gene matches. The CDR3 is 16 amino acids. This CDR3 reads CASSGGPGLADGEQYF. The CDR3 coding sequence is TGTGCCAGCAGTGGGGGGCCGGGACTAGCGGACGGAGAGCAGTACTTC.

CDR3 sequence reads: CASRRASYNEQFF. The CDR3 DNA is TGTGCCAGCAGGAGGGCCTCCTACAATGAGCAGTTCTTC. The V call is TRBV28, the J call TRBJ2-1; D may be TRBD2 (5 bases). The germline CDR1 and CDR2 sequences are MDHEN and SYDVKM. V was trimmed by 6 bases and J by 0 bases, leaving 6 bases between them. This CDR3 has 13 amino acids.

The rearrangement uses TRBV7-2 and TRBJ2-7, with 11 bases identical to TRBD1. Losses at the gene ends were 5 bases for V and 2 bases for J; bases not matched to a gene: 5. CDR1 and CDR2 from the germline V gene are SGHTA and FQGNSA. This CDR3 spans 15 amino acids. The CDR3 bases are TGTGCCAGCAGCCCGATGGGACAGGGGGCCTACGAGCAGTACTTC. It yields the protein CASSPMGQGAYEQYF.

V and J are TRBV6-2 or TRBV6-3 and TRBJ2-7, with D possibly matching TRBD2 (5 bases). The V gene lost 6 bases and the J gene lost 1 base, with 13 bases spanning the gap. The germline CDR1 and CDR2 sequences are MNHEY and SVGEGT. The CDR3 is 14 amino acids. The CDR3 protein is CASSRGLGSYEQYF. The DNA for the CDR3 is TGTGCCAGCAGCCGAGGACTGGGGTCCTACGAGCAGTACTTC.

This chain uses TRBV7-2 with TRBJ2-7, with 7 bases identical to TRBD2. The CDR3 totals 14 residues. Germline CDR1 SGHTA, CDR2 FQGNSA. Unmatched junction bases numbered 6, after V lost 4 bases and J lost 3 bases. The CDR3 is CASSSGSGIYEQYF. The CDR3 DNA reads as TGTGCCAGCAGCTCGGGGAGCGGGATCTACGAGCAGTACTTC.

This clone occurred a few times. This chain links TRBV2 with TRBJ2-3; TRBD1 agrees at 11 bases. V lost 6 bases to trimming and J lost 5 bases; unmatched junction nucleotides: 1. Germline values: CDR1 SNHLY, CDR2 FYNNEI. This CDR3 has 13 amino acids. CDR3 DNA sequence: TGTGCCAGCAGGGACAGGGGGCAAGATACGCAGTATTTT. Translation gives CASRDRGQDTQYF. The complete variable domain, with remaining parts taken from reference TRBV2 and TRBJ2-3, reads EPEVTQTPSHQVTQMGQEVILRCVPISNHLYFYWYRQILGQKVEFLVSFYNNEISEKSEIFDDQFSVERPDGSNFTLKIRSTKLEDSAMYFCASRDRGQDTQYFGPGTRLTVL.

In its sample, this clone was seen a few times. CDR3 sequence: CARRDRGNQPQHF. The DNA of the CDR3 is TGCGCCAGAAGGGACAGGGGCAATCAGCCCCAGCATTTT. J is TRBJ1-5 and V is TRBV5-1, with 9 bases lining up with TRBD1. The J segment lost 2 bases and the V segment lost 8 bases, leaving 2 bases of the junction unmatched. Germline assignment: CDR1 SGHRS and CDR2 YFSETQ. The CDR3 is 13 amino acids.

The chain recombines TRBV30 with TRBJ1-5; 9 nucleotides line up with TRBD1. V lost 1 base and J lost 1; bases outside the gene matches: 2. Germline V gene data show CDR1 as GTSNPN and CDR2 as SVGIG (reference sequence). The CDR3 has 15 amino acids. The CDR3 nucleotides read TGTGCCTGGAGTGCACAGGGGGCAAGCAATCAGCCCCAGCATTTT. Protein product: CAWSAQGASNQPQHF.

The rearrangement uses TRBV28 and TRBJ2-1; D is unresolved. The CDR3 loop spans 14 amino acids. The V end lost 8 bases, the J end lost 4 bases, and 15 bases lay between the germline ends. Germline V gives CDR1 MDHEN, CDR2 SYDVKM. CDR3 in DNA: TGTGCCAGCCAGAAGAACACAGATTACAATGAGCAGTTCTTC. It translates to CASQKNTDYNEQFF.

CDR3: CASSSRTGRDTEAFF. CDR3 sequence (DNA): TGTGCCAGCAGCTCACGGACAGGGAGGGACACTGAAGCTTTCTTT. The genes are TRBV11-2 and TRBJ1-1; TRBD1 matches at 8 bases. V was pared by 4 bases and J by 3 bases, with 7 bases of the junction left unmatched. The CDR3 has 15 amino acids. Looked up from germline, CDR1 is SGHAT and CDR2 is FQNNGV.

This clone was detected a few times. V gene TRBV28 combines with J gene TRBJ2-1; 8 nucleotides align to TRBD2. The V gene's germline CDR1 is MDHEN and CDR2 SYDVKM. This CDR3 has 17 amino acids. Losses at the gene ends were 3 bases for V and 5 bases for J; bases not matched to a gene: 12. The CDR3 nucleotides are TGTGCCAGCAGTTTTATCGGGAGGGCCGCTGGGGACAATGAGCAGTTCTTC. Protein product: CASSFIGRAAGDNEQFF.

The chain employs TRBV27 and TRBJ1-4, with D possibly matching TRBD1 (5 bases). Trimming took off 7 bases at V and 3 bases at J, with 9 bases between the two ends. The germline V gene encodes CDR1 MNHEY and CDR2 SMNVEV (reference sequence). The CDR3 loop spans 13 amino acids. This CDR3 reads CASTRGANEKLFF. DNA of the CDR3: TGTGCCAGCACCCGGGGGGCTAATGAAAAACTGTTTTTT.

The gene calls are TRBV18 and TRBJ1-6, with TRBD1 as a possible D gene (6 bases). Trimming took 3 bases from V and 13 from J, leaving 19 bases between them. The CDR3 loop spans 15 amino acids. From germline, CDR1 is KGHSH and CDR2 LQKENI. The CDR3 is CASSPSRTEEAPLHF. The CDR3 nucleotides are TGTGCCAGCTCACCCTCCAGGACAGAAGAAGCCCCCCTCCACTTT.

This chain joins TRBV18 and TRBJ2-7; D is unresolved. V was pared by 3 bases and J by 2 bases, with 14 bases between. This CDR3 contains 15 residues. CDR1 is KGHSH, CDR2 LQKENI, per germline. The chain's CDR3 is CASSPTTAATYEQYF. The DNA of the CDR3 is TGTGCCAGCTCACCTACTACGGCGGCAACCTACGAGCAGTACTTC.

Here the CDR3 DNA reads TGTGCCAGCAGCTCTGGACTAGCGGTGAACACCGGGGAGCTGTTTTTT. Translation gives CASSSGLAVNTGELFF. This chain connects TRBV5-4 to TRBJ2-2; 10 bases agree with TRBD2. The CDR3 covers 16 residues. J gave up 1 base and V 3 bases, and 3 bases lay outside the gene matches. In germline, CDR1 is SGHNT, CDR2 YYREEE (reference sequence).

This sequence joins TRBV19 and TRBJ2-1; the D gene is possibly TRBD2 (6 bases). This CDR3 contains 17 residues. Trimming took off 1 base at V and 8 bases at J, with 21 bases between the two ends. The germline V gene encodes CDR1 LNHDA and CDR2 SQIVND (reference sequence). The DNA for the CDR3 is TGTGCCAGTAGTATAGCAGGGACCGGGAGAGCAGGCGATGAGCAGTTCTTC. As protein: CASSIAGTGRAGDEQFF.

The chain links TRBV21-1 to TRBJ1-3; the table's D call TRBD1 went unverified against the DNA. TRBV21-1 is flagged as a pseudogene. The CDR3 spans 16 residues. The DNA of the CDR3 is TGTGCCAGCAGCACACTAGGGACAGGGACTGGAAACACCATATATTTT. The encoded protein is CASSTLGTGTGNTIYF.

The chain combines TRBV12-5 with TRBJ2-3; 13 nucleotides line up with TRBD2. CDR3 size: 15 residues. CDR1 and CDR2 from the germline V gene are LGHNT and FRNRAP. The junction had 4 bases not matched to a gene; V was cut back by 5 bases and J by 5 bases. CDR3 nucleotides: TGTGCTAGTGGTGGACTAGCGGGAGCTGTAGATACGCAGTATTTT. Its translation: CASGGLAGAVDTQYF.

V is TRBV5-6 and J is TRBJ2-5; a weak D match, TRBD2 (6 bases). The germline V gene encodes CDR1 SGHDT and CDR2 YYEEEE. The germline V and J ends were trimmed by 2 bases and 4 bases, with 9 bases remaining between them. This CDR3 has 13 residues. The CDR3 DNA sequence: TGTGCCAGCAGCTTTCAGGGAGGAGAGACCCAGTACTTC. Its translation is CASSFQGGETQYF.

The chain is built from TRBV5-1 and TRBJ2-7; D not resolved. Trimming removed 5 bases at V and 0 bases at J, with 12 bases between. The CDR3 consists of 14 residues. Germline CDR1 and CDR2: SGHRS and YFSETQ. DNA of the CDR3: TGCGCCAGCAGAGTCCAGGCGAGCTCCTACGAGCAGTACTTC. It is translated as CASRVQASSYEQYF.

The chain has TRBV19 and TRBJ1-5; no reliable D call. Germline CDR1 and CDR2: LNHDA and SQIVND (reference sequence). This CDR3 spans 15 amino acids. V lost 1 base, J lost 3 bases, and 10 bases lay in between. The CDR3 coding sequence is TGTGCCAGTAGTATAGGGGGAGGACCCAATCAGCCCCAGCATTTT. Translating gives CASSIGGGPNQPQHF.

V gene TRBV7-2 combines with J gene TRBJ1-4; D remains ambiguous. This CDR3 spans 15 amino acids. Trimming shortened V by 5 bases and J by 0 bases, and 10 bases separated the two germline ends. CDR1 is SGHTA and CDR2 is FQGNSA in the germline V gene. The DNA for the CDR3 is TGTGCCAGCAGCCCCCGGGGTCCAACTAATGAAAAACTGTTTTTT. Translated: CASSPRGPTNEKLFF.

The chain carries TRBV9 and TRBJ2-1, with a possible D match to TRBD2 (6 bases). This CDR3 region has 14 residues. Germline V lookup: CDR1 SGDLS, CDR2 YYNGEE. V lost 3 bases and J lost 10, with 17 bases in between. CDR3 sequence reads: CASSAGGNTGEQFF. The CDR3 DNA reads as TGTGCCAGCAGCGCTGGCGGGAACACCGGAGAGCAGTTCTTC.